The 14 T cell receptor beta chains reported below all come from one sample, sequenced in a study of glioma-infiltrating T cells after dendritic cell vaccination. Measured with immunoSEQ multiplex PCR; TCRdb has only the in-frame clones, and not every one. In the table there are 110,000 or so clones, 90% of which are singletons. Time point in this sample: after dendritic cell vaccination, including at tumor progression/relapse. The sample in question was blood, obtained after dendritic cell vaccination. These receptors all come from a human donor with glioblastoma.

The chain employs TRBV5-1 and TRBJ2-7, with 9 bases identical to TRBD2. Germline values: CDR1 SGHRS, CDR2 YFSETQ. V shed 5 bases, J shed 0 bases, and the junction held 3 bases outside the gene matches. The CDR3 has 14 residues. The CDR3 protein is CASSLAGNSYEQYF. CDR3 sequence (DNA): TGCGCCAGCAGTCTAGCGGGGAACTCCTACGAGCAGTACTTC. Filled out from reference TRBV5-1 and TRBJ2-7, the complete variable domain reads KAGVTQTPRYLIKTRGQQVTLSCSPISGHRSVSWYQQTPGQGLQFLFEYFSETQRNKGNFPGRFSGRQFSNSRSEMNVSTLELGDSALYLCASSLAGNSYEQYFGPGTRLTVT.

This chain links TRBV6-5 with TRBJ2-5, with D perhaps TRBD2 (8 bases). Germline CDR1 reads MNHEY; CDR2 reads SVGAGI. V gave up 7 bases and J gave up 4 bases, with 19 bases separating them. The CDR3 spans 15 residues. The CDR3 nucleotides are TGTGCCAGCACCTACGGGAGGGGGCGGGCAGAGACCCAGTACTTC. Amino acid sequence: CASTYGRGRAETQYF.

The rearrangement joins TRBV2 to TRBJ2-1, with a weak D call TRBD1 (6 bases). The CDR3 totals 15 residues. Germline CDR1 reads SNHLY; CDR2 reads FYNNEI. Deletions cut 2 bases from V and 2 bases from J, with 10 bases between. CDR3 sequence: CASSERQATYNEQFF. The DNA for the CDR3 is TGTGCCAGCAGTGAAAGACAGGCCACCTACAATGAGCAGTTCTTC.

The chain recombines TRBV4-1 with TRBJ1-1; the D gene is possibly TRBD1 (6 bases). The CDR3 runs to 18 residues. Germline loops: CDR1 MGHRA, CDR2 YSYEKL. V lost 0 bases and J lost 2, with 19 bases in between. CDR3: CASSQDTNRAASNTEAFF. The CDR3 coding sequence is TGCGCCAGCAGCCAAGACACTAACAGGGCGGCTTCAAACACTGAAGCTTTCTTT.

The chain couples TRBV18 to TRBJ2-2; D gene ambiguous. Trimming took 2 bases from V and 3 from J, leaving 7 bases between them. The CDR3 spans 14 residues. CDR1 is KGHSH, CDR2 LQKENI, per germline. The CDR3 bases are TGTGCCAGCTCACCAGTGAGAGACACCGGGGAGCTGTTTTTT. It yields the protein CASSPVRDTGELFF.

The chain uses TRBV27 and TRBJ2-1; 7 bases agree with TRBD2. The CDR3 runs 18 residues. Germline V lookup: CDR1 MNHEY, CDR2 SMNVEV (reference sequence). V was clipped by 2 bases and J by 4 bases; unmatched bases: 14. The CDR3 protein is CASSLRLTVASGYNEQFF. The CDR3 DNA reads as TGTGCCAGCAGTTTAAGGTTAACCGTGGCTAGCGGATACAATGAGCAGTTCTTC.

This clone was recorded a few times. The chain combines TRBV7-8 with TRBJ1-2; 7 nucleotides match TRBD1. Germline V lookup: CDR1 SGHVS, CDR2 FQNEAQ. Trimming removed 5 bases from V and 4 bases from J; junction bases left unmatched: 4. The CDR3 has 13 residues. CDR3 in DNA: TGTGCCAGCAGCCCACAGGGGCCCTATGGCTACACCTTC. This translates into CASSPQGPYGYTF. The complete variable domain, with remaining parts taken from reference TRBV7-8 and TRBJ1-2, reads GAGVSQSPRYKVAKRGQDVALRCDPISGHVSLFWYQQALGQGPEFLTYFQNEAQLDKSGLPSDRFFAERPEGSVSTLKIQRTQQEDSAVYLCASSPQGPYGYTFGSGTRLTVV.

The chain carries TRBV6-1 and TRBJ1-4; D might be TRBD1 (5 bases). Germline-derived CDR1 and CDR2 are MNHNS and SASEGT. This CDR3 comprises 13 residues. The V end lost 7 bases, the J end lost 3 bases, and 9 bases lay between the germline ends. The CDR3 DNA reads as TGTGCCAGCACAGGGTTGGCTAATGAAAAACTGTTTTTT. It yields the protein CASTGLANEKLFF.

The chain employs TRBV19 and TRBJ1-5, with D hard to call. This CDR3 comprises 15 residues. Trimming took 3 bases from V and 1 from J, leaving 10 bases between them. Germline values: CDR1 LNHDA, CDR2 SQIVND (reference sequence). CDR3 residues: CASSMLPVSNQPQHF. The CDR3 region has the DNA TGTGCCAGTAGTATGTTGCCAGTGAGCAATCAGCCCCAGCATTTT.

The chain links TRBV5-1 to TRBJ2-7; TRBD2 aligns across 12 bases. The V segment lost 2 bases and the J segment 5 bases; nucleotides outside the gene matches: 8. Germline V lookup: CDR1 SGHRS, CDR2 YFSETQ. The CDR3 sequence is 16 residues long. CDR3 bases: TGCGCCAGCAGCTTTCCGCTAGCGGGAGGGCGGAACGAGCAGTACTTC. Amino acids: CASSFPLAGGRNEQYF.

The V and J genes are TRBV6-5 and TRBJ1-2; TRBD1 agrees at 7 bases. The CDR3 extends over 13 amino acids. Germline CDR1 MNHEY, CDR2 SVGAGI. The V and J ends lost 6 bases and 6 bases, in that order; junction bases with no gene match: 7. The CDR3 is CASRLGTDHGYTF. DNA for the CDR3: TGTGCCAGCAGACTAGGGACAGATCATGGCTACACCTTC.

The genes are TRBV7-9 and TRBJ1-2, with 9 bases matching TRBD1. CDR3 length: 16 amino acids. Germline V gene sequence: CDR1 SEHNR, CDR2 FQNEAQ (reference sequence). Germline trimming cut 8 bases from V and 3 bases from J; bases unmatched to any gene: 13. The CDR3 sequence is CASGGQGTTSYYGYTF. CDR3 coding DNA: TGTGCCAGCGGGGGACAGGGAACTACGAGTTACTATGGCTACACCTTC.

The V and J genes are TRBV15 and TRBJ1-4; TRBD1 is a possible D gene (5 bases). This CDR3 is 13 amino acids long. Trimming removed 1 base at V and 8 bases at J, with 8 bases between. From germline, CDR1 is LNHNV and CDR2 YYDKDF (reference sequence). Here the CDR3 reads CATSRGGGEKLFF. The CDR3 DNA reads TGTGCCACCAGCAGAGGCGGGGGAGAAAAACTGTTTTTT.

This rearrangement joins TRBV15 to TRBJ2-5; a weak D match, TRBD2 (5 bases). The CDR3 runs 13 residues. The V gene's germline CDR1 is LNHNV and CDR2 YYDKDF (reference sequence). Trimming took off 7 bases at V and 2 bases at J, with 11 bases between the two ends. CDR3 loop: CATKQRIQETQYF. Here the CDR3 DNA reads TGTGCCACCAAACAGCGGATACAAGAGACCCAGTACTTC. The complete variable domain, with remaining parts taken from reference TRBV15 and TRBJ2-5, reads DAMVIQNPRYQVTQFGKPVTLSCSQTLNHNVMYWYQQKSSQAPKLLFHYYDKDFNNEADTPDNFQSRRPNTSFCFLDIRSPGLGDTAMYLCATKQRIQETQYFGPGTRLLVL.